This T cell receptor beta chain was identified during a study of T cells after yellow fever vaccination. Whole-study context: Preparation of the low-cell-number fractions used SMART-Seq v4 Ultra Low Input. Study observations and caveats: CD4 and CD8 compartments shared a small share of clonotypes, likely from convergent recombination. At approximately 96% for CD4 and around 91% for CD8, most primary-vaccination clones showed up again after the booster.

CDR3 length: 13 residues. The V and J ends lost 5 bases and 7 bases respectively, with 15 bases between them. Germline V CDR1 and CDR2: SGHTA, FQGNSA. A universal primer site and UMIs were added as TCR cDNA was made by 5'RACE template switching. TCRdb reprocessed the 5' RACE reads with MiXCR, giving one entry per CDR3 protein. The top ten clones hold 24% of a sample with 300,000 to 400,000 distinct CDR3 sequences, approximately 3.9% of them seen once. This clonotype came up many times. The target antigen is unknown. The clonotype comes from a man younger than 35 who received the YFV17D yellow fever vaccine. Sample: PBMCs, taken 5 days after the yellow fever booster vaccination. The chain carries TRBV7-2 and TRBJ2-7; weak D call: TRBD1 (6 bases). The CDR3 region has the DNA TGTGCCAGCAGCCCAGGCAGGGGCAGGGAGCAGTACTTC. Translation: CASSPGRGREQYF. The full variable domain, with the rest looked up from reference TRBV7-2 and TRBJ2-7, is GAGVSQSPSNKVTEKGKDVELRCDPISGHTALYWYRQSLGQGLEFLIYFQGNSAPDKSGLPSDRFSAERTGGSVSTLTIQRTQQEDSAVYLCASSPGRGREQYFGPGTRLTVT.